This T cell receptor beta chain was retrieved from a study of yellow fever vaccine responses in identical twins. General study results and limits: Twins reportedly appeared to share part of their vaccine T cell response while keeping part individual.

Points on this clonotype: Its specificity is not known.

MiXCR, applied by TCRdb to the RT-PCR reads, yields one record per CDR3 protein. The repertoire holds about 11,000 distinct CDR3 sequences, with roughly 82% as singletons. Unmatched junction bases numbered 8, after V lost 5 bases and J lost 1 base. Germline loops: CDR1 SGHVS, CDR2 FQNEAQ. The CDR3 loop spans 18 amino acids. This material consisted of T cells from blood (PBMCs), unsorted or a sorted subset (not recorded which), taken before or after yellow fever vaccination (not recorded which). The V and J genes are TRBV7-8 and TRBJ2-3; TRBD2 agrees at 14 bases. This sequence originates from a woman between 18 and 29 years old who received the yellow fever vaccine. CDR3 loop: CASSLVPGLAGGTDTQYF. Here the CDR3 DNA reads TGTGCCAGCAGCCTCGTCCCGGGACTAGCGGGGGGCACAGATACGCAGTATTTT.